These 14 T cell receptor beta chains came from one sample sequenced in a study of T cell changes during pregnancy in multiple sclerosis. Generated by immunoSEQ multiplex PCR, the TCRdb table keeps only in-frame clones and is missing some. The sample lists 65,000 to 90,000 clones, around nine tenths occurring once. Sequencing used peripheral blood, obtained in the second trimester of pregnancy. The source is a female donor with multiple sclerosis, enrolled in a pregnancy study.

The rearrangement joins TRBV12-5 to TRBJ1-5, with 7 bases lining up with TRBD1. The CDR3 has 18 residues. Per the germline V gene, CDR1 is LGHNT and CDR2 is FRNRAP. V shed 5 bases and J 7 bases; nucleotides not matched to a gene: 20. The CDR3 nucleotides read TGTGCTAGTGGTCCCATACGAAGACCGACAGGGAAAACACAGCCCCAGCATTTT. Translated, it gives CASGPIRRPTGKTQPQHF.

The chain couples TRBV9 to TRBJ2-3; 10 bases agree with TRBD2. Trimming cost V 0 bases and J 3 bases; bases outside gene matches: 7. Per germline, CDR1 SGDLS and CDR2 YYNGEE. The CDR3 runs 17 residues. The CDR3: CASSVAAGGHFTDTQYF. The CDR3 region has the DNA TGTGCCAGCAGCGTAGCAGCGGGAGGGCACTTTACAGATACGCAGTATTTT.

The rearrangement links TRBV6-1 to TRBJ1-1, with a weak D call TRBD1 (6 bases). Germline CDR1 reads MNHNS; CDR2 reads SASEGT. The CDR3 spans 14 residues. Trimming stripped 6 bases from V and 0 bases from J, with 11 bases between. CDR3 protein: CASRRDNLNTEAFF. In DNA form, the CDR3 reads TGTGCCAGCAGGAGGGACAACCTGAACACTGAAGCTTTCTTT.

This clone has just one count. The rearrangement uses TRBV27 and TRBJ2-7; D unresolved. CDR3 length: 16 amino acids. V was cut by 0 bases and J by 5 bases, with 17 bases left in between. The germline V gene encodes CDR1 MNHEY and CDR2 SMNVEV (reference sequence). CDR3 in DNA: TGTGCCAGCAGTTTATCAGGCCGGGTTTTAAAGAACGAGCAGTACTTC. Its translation is CASSLSGRVLKNEQYF.

J is TRBJ2-1 and V is TRBV18; TRBD2 agrees at 8 bases. The germline V gene encodes CDR1 KGHSH and CDR2 LQKENI. V lost 0 bases and J lost 7; bases outside the gene matches: 8. This CDR3 is built from 16 residues. Here the CDR3 DNA reads TGTGCCAGCTCACCACCAGGACTAGCTCTCGGTAATGAGCAGTTCTTC. Protein sequence: CASSPPGLALGNEQFF.

J is TRBJ1-2 and V is TRBV19, with D unclear. Trimming took 4 bases from V and 4 from J, leaving 13 bases between them. This CDR3 contains 14 residues. Germline values: CDR1 LNHDA, CDR2 SQIVND (reference sequence). CDR3: CASSTREEVYGYTF. As DNA, the CDR3 is TGTGCCAGTAGTACGAGGGAGGAGGTCTATGGCTACACCTTC.

The V and J genes are TRBV7-9 and TRBJ2-7, with D possibly TRBD2 on 6 matching bases. CDR3 length: 14 amino acids. CDR1 is SEHNR and CDR2 is FQNEAQ in the germline V gene (reference sequence). V was trimmed by 4 bases and J by 0 bases, leaving 10 bases between them. CDR3 residues: CASSWQTSSYEQYF. The CDR3 DNA is TGTGCCAGCAGCTGGCAGACTAGCTCCTACGAGCAGTACTTC.

This clone was detected a few times. The gene calls are TRBV28 and TRBJ1-2, with TRBD1 matching over 7 bases. This CDR3 region has 15 residues. Germline V CDR1 and CDR2: MDHEN, SYDVKM. Unmatched junction bases numbered 8, after V lost 5 bases and J lost 2 bases. The CDR3 nucleotides are TGTGCCAGCAGTGAACGGAGACAGGGAAACTATGGCTACACCTTC. Its translation is CASSERRQGNYGYTF.

The rearrangement joins TRBV18 to TRBJ1-5, with 9 bases that match TRBD1. V gave up 2 bases and J gave up 6 bases; unmatched junction bases: 5. The CDR3 spans 15 residues. Looked up from germline, CDR1 is KGHSH and CDR2 is LQKENI. The CDR3: CASSPTGGRVQPQHF. In DNA, the CDR3 is TGTGCCAGCTCACCAACAGGGGGCCGGGTTCAGCCCCAGCATTTT.

This sequence joins TRBV29-1 and TRBJ2-7; 8 nucleotides line up with TRBD2. The CDR3 has 17 amino acids. V lost 2 bases, J lost 3 bases, and 15 bases stayed unmatched. CDR1 and CDR2 (germline): SQVTM, ANQGSEA. CDR3 nucleotide sequence: TGCAGCGTTGAACCAGCCGGCGGGAGGAGCCCCCACTACGAGCAGTACTTC. It specifies CSVEPAGGRSPHYEQYF.

J is TRBJ2-7 and V is TRBV7-2, with 14 nucleotides matching TRBD2. Unmatched junction bases numbered 0, after V lost 4 bases and J lost 1 base. Germline V lookup: CDR1 SGHTA, CDR2 FQGNSA. The CDR3 runs to 15 residues. The CDR3 loop is CASSWTSGGSYEQYF. The DNA for the CDR3 is TGTGCCAGCAGCTGGACTAGCGGGGGGTCCTACGAGCAGTACTTC.

J is TRBJ1-1 and V is TRBV18, with a tentative D call TRBD1 (6 bases). The CDR3 runs 20 residues. V shed 1 base and J shed 1 base, with 25 bases lying between them. CDR1 is KGHSH and CDR2 is LQKENI in the germline V gene. The CDR3 protein is CASSPRYSGDPRATNTEAFF. The CDR3 nucleotides read TGTGCCAGCTCACCACGATACTCAGGGGATCCAAGGGCGACGAACACTGAAGCTTTCTTT.

About this clone: A junction boundary mismatches the germline segment, possibly from a read error. The same CDR3 also results from other DNA sequences found in this sample. This rearrangement joins TRBV27 to TRBJ1-1; TRBD1 agrees at 8 bases. CDR1 is MNHEY and CDR2 is SMNVEV in the germline V gene (reference sequence). This CDR3 spans 14 amino acids. The CDR3 here is CASRTGTLGTEAFF. Here the CDR3 DNA reads TGTGCTAGCAGGACAGGGACACTCGGCACTGAAGCTTTCTTT.

This chain connects TRBV4-1 to TRBJ2-2; 14 bases align to TRBD2. The CDR3 is 19 residues long. Losses at the gene ends were 5 bases for V and 0 bases for J; bases not matched to a gene: 8. The germline gives CDR1 MGHRA, CDR2 YSYEKL. As DNA, the CDR3 is TGCGCCAGCAGCGCCCGGACTAGCGGGGGGTTGGCGAACACCGGGGAGCTGTTTTTT. It specifies CASSARTSGGLANTGELFF.